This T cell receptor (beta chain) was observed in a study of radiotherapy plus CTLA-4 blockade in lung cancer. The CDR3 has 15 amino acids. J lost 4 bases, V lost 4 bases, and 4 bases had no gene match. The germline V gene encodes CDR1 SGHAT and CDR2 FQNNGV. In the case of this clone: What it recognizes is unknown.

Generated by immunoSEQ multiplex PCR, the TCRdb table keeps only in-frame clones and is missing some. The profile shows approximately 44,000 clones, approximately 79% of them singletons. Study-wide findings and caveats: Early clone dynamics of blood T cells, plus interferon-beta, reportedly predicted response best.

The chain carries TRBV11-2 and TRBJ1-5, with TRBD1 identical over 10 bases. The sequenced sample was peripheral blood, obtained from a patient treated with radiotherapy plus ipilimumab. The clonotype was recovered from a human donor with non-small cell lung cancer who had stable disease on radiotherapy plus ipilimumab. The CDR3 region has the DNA TGTGCCAGCAGCTGGGGGACAGGGGTAAATCAGCCCCAGCATTTT. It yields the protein CASSWGTGVNQPQHF.